This T cell receptor (beta chain) was profiled in a study of response to subunit inactivated influenza vaccine. The CDR3 has 17 amino acids. V was clipped by 2 bases and J by 6 bases, with 21 bases between them. CDR1 is KGHSH and CDR2 is LQKENI in the germline V gene. Points on this clonotype: Its antigen is not identified.

Each CDR3 protein gets one entry after TCRdb re-called the RT-PCR reads with MiXCR. The sample has approximately 520,000 distinct CDR3 sequences, about 15% seen once; the top ten hold less than 4%. Overall study results and limits: Each seasonal influenza vaccination recruits few new T cells, the authors suggested.

Specimen: CD4+ T cells sorted from PBMCs, collected roughly 24 months after vaccination. The sequence derives from a man in his fifties or sixties who received an inactivated influenza vaccine. The J gene is TRBJ2-3, the V gene TRBV18, with D perhaps TRBD1 (5 bases). The CDR3 DNA reads as TGTGCCAGCTCACCAGGGCAGGGTTACCAGTCTCGGGATACGCAGTATTTT. It is translated as CASSPGQGYQSRDTQYF.